Listed here are 27 T cell receptor beta chains from one sample, sequenced in a study of blood T cell repertoires in COVID-19. Measured with immunoSEQ multiplex PCR; TCRdb has only the in-frame clones, and not every one. The sample records over 200,000 clones, 83% being singletons. Sequenced material: peripheral blood. The source of these receptors is a woman in her thirties or forties with active or convalescent COVID-19.

The chain has TRBV18 and TRBJ1-2; the match to TRBD1 covers 9 bases. Trimming cost V 3 bases and J 4 bases; bases outside gene matches: 3. This CDR3 contains 14 residues. Germline CDR1 reads KGHSH; CDR2 reads LQKENI. CDR3 coding DNA: TGTGCCAGCTCACCTACGACAGGGGGCTATGGCTACACCTTC. It codes for CASSPTTGGYGYTF.

V gene TRBV7-9 combines with J gene TRBJ1-2, with 8 nucleotides matching TRBD1. Trimming at V came to 3 bases and at J to 3 bases, leaving 6 bases not matched to a gene. There are 15 residues in the CDR3. The germline V gene has CDR1 SEHNR and CDR2 FQNEAQ (reference sequence). For the CDR3, the DNA is TGTGCCAGCAGCTTTGGAGACAGGGGTGACTATGGCTACACCTTC. Translated: CASSFGDRGDYGYTF. The full variable domain, completed using reference TRBV7-9 and TRBJ1-2, is DTGVSQNPRHKITKRGQNVTFRCDPISEHNRLYWYRQTLGQGPEFLTYFQNEAQLEKSRLLSDRFSAERPKGSFSTLEIQRTEQGDSAMYLCASSFGDRGDYGYTFGSGTRLTVV.

V gene TRBV10-3 combines with J gene TRBJ2-1; the match to TRBD1 covers 9 bases. Unmatched junction bases numbered 5, after V lost 2 bases and J lost 15 bases. This CDR3 region has 12 residues. The germline V gene has CDR1 ENHRY and CDR2 SYGVKD. Here the CDR3 DNA reads TGTGCCATCAGTGAGACGGACAGGGGACGGTTCTTC. This codes for CAISETDRGRFF.

This chain joins TRBV6-5 and TRBJ2-2; D gene unclear. Trimming took off 0 bases at V and 7 bases at J, with 12 bases between the two ends. Germline CDR1 reads MNHEY; CDR2 reads SVGAGI. The length of the CDR3 is 15 residues. In nucleotides, the CDR3 is TGTGCCAGCAGTTACTCGGATGGCGGCCTCGGGGAGCTGTTTTTT. Translation gives CASSYSDGGLGELFF.

CDR3 nucleotides: TGTGCCAGCAGCAGACCGGGACAGGGATACACAGATACGCAGTATTTT. Translation: CASSRPGQGYTDTQYF. The chain uses TRBV16 and TRBJ2-3; 9 nucleotides line up with TRBD1. Germline-derived CDR1 and CDR2 are KGHSY and FQNENV. The CDR3 has 16 amino acids. After removal of 5 bases from V and 2 bases from J, the junction contained 8 bases not matched to a gene.

This clone was observed a few times. The CDR3 region has the DNA TGTGCTAGTGGTTTGGCCACGGACAGGCTGCCACCCCTCCACTTT. It specifies CASGLATDRLPPLHF. The rearrangement links TRBV12-5 to TRBJ1-6, with 7 bases matching TRBD1. This CDR3 comprises 15 residues. V lost 1 base and J lost 11; bases outside the gene matches: 8. Germline lookup yields CDR1 LGHNT and CDR2 FRNRAP.

V usage is TRBV29-1 and J usage is TRBJ1-5, with TRBD1 matching over 8 bases. The CDR3 contains 12 residues. CDR1 is SQVTM, CDR2 ANQGSEA, per germline. V shed 4 bases, J shed 7 bases, and the junction held 3 bases outside the gene matches. The CDR3 loop reads CSVGQGMQPQHF. The CDR3 region has the DNA TGCAGCGTTGGACAGGGGATGCAGCCCCAGCATTTT.

This clone was seen only a few times. The chain carries TRBV24-1 and TRBJ1-2; 8 nucleotides match TRBD1. This CDR3 contains 15 residues. The V segment lost 3 bases and the J segment 4 bases; nucleotides outside the gene matches: 6. Germline CDR1 reads KGHDR; CDR2 reads SFDVKD. The CDR3 DNA is TGTGCCACCAGTGATGGACAGGGTCGGGGCTATGGCTACACCTTC. It yields the protein CATSDGQGRGYGYTF.

The chain recombines TRBV2 with TRBJ2-1, with 7 bases lining up with TRBD2. The J segment lost 11 bases and the V segment lost 6 bases, leaving 13 bases of the junction unmatched. Per germline, CDR1 SNHLY and CDR2 FYNNEI. The CDR3 extends over 14 amino acids. In DNA, the CDR3 is TGTGCCAGCAGCGCTGGACTAGTAGCAATGAAGCAGTTCTTC. Protein: CASSAGLVAMKQFF.

The chain uses TRBV5-5 and TRBJ1-1; TRBD1 might be the D (6 bases). With 2 bases removed from V and 5 bases from J, the gap between germline ends came to 13 bases. Germline V gene lookup returns CDR1 SGHKS and CDR2 YYEKEE (reference sequence). The CDR3 covers 14 residues. CDR3 sequence (DNA): TGTGCCAGCAGCTTTAGAGGGGGAGGGACTGAAGCTTTCTTT. Translation: CASSFRGGGTEAFF.

CDR3 residues: CASSGAPGTVSYEQYF. CDR3 in DNA: TGTGCCAGCAGCGGGGCCCCCGGGACAGTCTCCTACGAGCAGTACTTC. The chain is built from TRBV9 and TRBJ2-7; 7 bases align to TRBD1. Germline trimming cut 3 bases from V and 0 bases from J; bases unmatched to any gene: 9. Germline V CDR1 and CDR2: SGDLS, YYNGEE. The CDR3 extends over 16 amino acids.

The CDR3 DNA sequence: TGTGCCAGCAGCCAAGGGACAGCGGATGAAAAACTGTTTTTT. Translated: CASSQGTADEKLFF. The V gene is TRBV3-1 (or the pseudogene TRBV3-2), the J gene TRBJ1-4; D might be TRBD1 (6 bases). Germline V lookup: CDR1 LGHDT, CDR2 YNNKEL (reference sequence). CDR3 length: 14 amino acids. The V and J ends lost 1 base and 6 bases respectively, with 9 bases between them.

A remark on this clone: A read error may produce the germline difference seen at one junction end. This chain joins TRBV7-7 and TRBJ2-7; the match to TRBD2 covers 7 bases. This CDR3 has 18 amino acids. Germline CDR1 SSHAT, CDR2 FNYEAQ (reference sequence). The CDR3 here is CASSLALNKVGGPYEQYF. The CDR3 DNA is TGTGCTAGCAGCTTAGCGTTAAATAAGGTGGGAGGGCCCTACGAGCAGTACTTC.

The V gene is TRBV11-3, the J gene TRBJ1-2; 12 bases match TRBD1. V trimming: 5 bases; J trimming: 6 bases; junction bases outside the gene matches: 4. The CDR3 is 14 residues long. Germline CDR1 reads SGHNT; CDR2 reads YENEEA. The CDR3 sequence is CASSGTGGLDGYTF. The CDR3 region has the DNA TGTGCCAGCAGCGGGACAGGGGGCTTGGATGGCTACACCTTC.

Points on this clone: The same CDR3 also results from other DNA sequences found in this sample. The genes are TRBV5-1 and TRBJ2-3; D may be TRBD1 (5 bases). This CDR3 has 15 amino acids. Germline V gene sequence: CDR1 SGHRS, CDR2 YFSETQ. V was pared by 0 bases and J by 1 base, with 9 bases between. CDR3 protein: CASSLGQGGTDTQYF. Here the CDR3 DNA reads TGCGCCAGCAGCTTGGGCCAGGGTGGCACAGATACGCAGTATTTT. Full variable domain (outside the CDR3, taken from reference TRBV5-1 and TRBJ2-3): KAGVTQTPRYLIKTRGQQVTLSCSPISGHRSVSWYQQTPGQGLQFLFEYFSETQRNKGNFPGRFSGRQFSNSRSEMNVSTLELGDSALYLCASSLGQGGTDTQYFGPGTRLTVL.

V gene TRBV25-1 combines with J gene TRBJ2-7, with D possibly being TRBD1 (6 bases). The CDR3 sequence is 13 residues long. Trimming pared 6 bases from V and 5 bases from J, leaving 14 bases between. Germline V gene data show CDR1 as MGHDK and CDR2 as SYGVNS. CDR3 residues: CASSPPPGDEQYF. For the CDR3, the DNA is TGTGCCAGCAGCCCTCCCCCAGGGGACGAGCAGTACTTC.

The gene calls are TRBV7-9 and TRBJ2-3, with D possibly TRBD1 on 5 matching bases. V was shortened by 0 bases and J by 1 base, with 5 bases between the two germline ends. The CDR3 loop spans 14 amino acids. The V gene's germline CDR1 is SEHNR and CDR2 FQNEAQ (reference sequence). CDR3 protein: CASSLAGGTDTQYF. In nucleotides, the CDR3 is TGTGCCAGCAGCTTAGCAGGGGGCACAGATACGCAGTATTTT.

In this sample, this clone turned up many times. V and J are TRBV6-2 or TRBV6-3 and TRBJ1-1; D not certain. The CDR3 sequence is 13 residues long. With 0 bases removed from V and 1 base from J, the gap between germline ends came to 3 bases. CDR1 and CDR2 from the germline V gene are MNHEY and SVGEGT. CDR3 coding DNA: TGTGCCAGCAGTTACTCGGCGAACACTGAAGCTTTCTTT. It is translated as CASSYSANTEAFF.

The CDR3 nucleotides are TGCGCCAGCAGCCTAGGGGAACCCTTGAAAGGGCGGAAAGAGACCCAGTACTTC. Amino acids: CASSLGEPLKGRKETQYF. V usage is TRBV4-1 and J usage is TRBJ2-5; a possible D gene is TRBD1 (5 bases). This CDR3 is 18 amino acids long. Germline lookup yields CDR1 MGHRA and CDR2 YSYEKL. V lost 4 bases and J 3 bases, leaving 24 bases between the germline ends.

This chain uses TRBV6-2 or TRBV6-3 with TRBJ1-5, with TRBD1 matching over 8 bases. Germline CDR1 and CDR2: MNHEY and SVGEGT. V trimming: 6 bases; J trimming: 2 bases; junction bases outside the gene matches: 9. This CDR3 is 16 amino acids long. CDR3 sequence (DNA): TGTGCCAGCAGCCCGGGACAGGTAATCGGCAATCAGCCCCAGCATTTT. Amino acids: CASSPGQVIGNQPQHF.

The J gene is TRBJ1-1, the V gene TRBV1. TRBV1 is termed a pseudogene. The CDR3 contains 15 residues. The CDR3 here is CTSSLRRTLREGAFF. The CDR3 DNA sequence: TGCACCAGCAGCCTCAGGAGAACCCTGAGGGAGGGGGCTTTCTTT.

V usage is TRBV6-6 and J usage is TRBJ2-7, with D maybe TRBD1 (5 bases). V was trimmed by 8 bases and J by 0 bases, leaving 8 bases between them. The CDR3 extends over 12 amino acids. Per the germline V gene, CDR1 is MNHNY and CDR2 is SVGAGI (reference sequence). The CDR3 sequence is CASGHNSYEQYF. The CDR3 coding sequence is TGTGCCAGCGGACACAACTCCTACGAGCAGTACTTC.

V and J are TRBV7-9 and TRBJ1-1; 8 bases agree with TRBD1. The CDR3 spans 16 residues. The germline gives CDR1 SEHNR, CDR2 FQNEAQ (reference sequence). The ends lost 0 bases at V and 5 bases at J; junction bases unmatched: 8. The CDR3 protein is CASSLATTGGVTEAFF. CDR3 nucleotides: TGTGCCAGCAGCTTAGCGACCACAGGGGGAGTTACTGAAGCTTTCTTT.

The chain carries TRBV19 and TRBJ1-6, with D possibly TRBD1 on 6 matching bases. V lost 3 bases to trimming and J lost 0 bases, with 12 bases between them. Germline values: CDR1 LNHDA, CDR2 SQIVND (reference sequence). CDR3 length: 17 residues. CDR3 DNA sequence: TGTGCCAGTAGTATGACACAGGACAGCTCCTATAATTCACCCCTCCACTTT. It is translated as CASSMTQDSSYNSPLHF.

The chain joins TRBV7-8 to TRBJ1-3; D ambiguous. This CDR3 contains 13 residues. V was trimmed by 1 base and J by 4 bases, leaving 5 bases between them. The germline V gene has CDR1 SGHVS and CDR2 FQNEAQ. Written as DNA, the CDR3 is TGTGCCAGCAGCTTAGGAGGAGGAAACACCATATATTTT. Protein product: CASSLGGGNTIYF. The complete variable domain, with remaining parts taken from reference TRBV7-8 and TRBJ1-3, reads GAGVSQSPRYKVAKRGQDVALRCDPISGHVSLFWYQQALGQGPEFLTYFQNEAQLDKSGLPSDRFFAERPEGSVSTLKIQRTQQEDSAVYLCASSLGGGNTIYFGEGSWLTVV.

The rearrangement uses TRBV6-1 and TRBJ2-7; TRBD1 matches at 8 bases. Germline values: CDR1 MNHNS, CDR2 SASEGT. This CDR3 is 16 amino acids long. V trimming: 3 bases; J trimming: 0 bases; junction bases outside the gene matches: 7. The chain's CDR3 is CASSDTQGVVSYEQYF. In DNA, the CDR3 is TGTGCCAGCAGTGATACACAGGGGGTTGTCTCCTACGAGCAGTACTTC.

This clone was counted between two and nine times. V usage is TRBV5-1 and J usage is TRBJ2-2, with D uncertain. Germline CDR1 SGHRS, CDR2 YFSETQ. Trimming removed 0 bases at V and 3 bases at J, with 9 bases between. The CDR3 extends over 15 amino acids. The CDR3 nucleotides read TGCGCCAGCAGCTTGGTCCCGGTGGACACCGGGGAGCTGTTTTTT. This sequence encodes CASSLVPVDTGELFF.